This paragraph covers one T cell receptor beta chain sequence. This receptor's antigen is unknown. It has no much larger one-base neighbor in the sample; base qualities were not kept. This entry is derived from a study of shared clonotypes between healthy human individuals (TCRdb year 2020). For the wider study: The cohort included a few men and a couple of women between 18 and 49 years of age. Per donor, leukapheresis produced somewhere between about 0.9 and 10 billion PBMCs. Different laboratories and diverse techniques were used to prepare libraries and sequence TCR repertoires, to increase sequencing depth and limit assay-specific biases. For each donor, three plates each were used for CD4 naive and CD4 memory, two plates were used for CD8 naive, and one plate was used for CD8 memory. To estimate repertoire size and how much clonotype sharing occurs between individuals, the study deeply sequenced the blood TCR repertoires of several healthy adults. Overall study outcomes, separate from this receptor: Pairwise subsampling led to the expectation that sequencing depth would affect the degree of clonotype sharing among donors. When several donors were compared, the shared fraction of clonotypes was around 5% for naive CD4, approximately 3.5% for naive CD8, more than 2% for memory CD4, and less than 0.5% for memory CD8. The small number of donors limited the genetic and exposure-history diversity represented. Incomplete sequencing was indicated by rarefaction of sorted-subset datasets, despite the large sequencing depth. Estimated clonotype richness was generally larger for naive than for memory subsets. Sampling was limited to blood, and TCR repertoires in tissue likely differ from TCR repertoires in blood. Compared with non-shared clonotypes, clonotypes shared by all four sorted-subset donors had higher generation probabilities.

CDR1 and CDR2 are read off the germline V gene as MDHEN and SYDVKM. Cut back by 2 bases and 1 base, the V and J ends lie 5 bases apart. The CDR3 contains 13 residues, cysteine and phenylalanine counted. Only the CDR3 region is kept as DNA, spanning 39 bases read in frame from base 1. The donors were healthy, HIV-negative adults who had no recently reported acute infections or vaccinations. All donors were Caucasian adults living in Nashville, Tennessee, USA. Magnetic negative selection was used to enrich CD4+ T cells, after which naive cells were positively selected on CD45RA and the negative fraction became the memory subset. Blood was collected by leukapheresis, and PBMCs were isolated by Ficoll-Histopaque density gradient centrifugation and then cryopreserved in liquid nitrogen vapor phase. Analytical flow cytometry was used to check the purity and quantity of every magnetically sorted T cell population. Each sorted fraction had its genomic DNA isolated and then quantified by UV absorbance on a Nanodrop 2000c.

TCR CDR3 regions were amplified from genomic DNA by multiplex PCR using the deep immunoSEQ assay. Genomic DNA extracted from each cell subset was distributed evenly over all wells of several immunoSEQ 96-well plates, and each plate served as one replicate. Each replicate PCR for sorted subsets received approximately 220 ng genomic DNA, equal to tens of thousands of T cell genomes. The purified libraries were quantified using a Qubit 3.0 fluorometer, sized with a Bioanalyzer 2100, and then quantified again using the KAPA Library Quantification kit. Each immunoSEQ 96-well plate was sequenced on its own single-read 150-cycle Illumina NextSeq 550 flow cell. As for the authors' bioinformatics: The immunoSEQ output contained only junctional sequences without quality scores, so filtering could not match that applied to full-length reads. To assign V/J genes and CDR3, sequences were annotated using PyIR, a Python wrapper for IgBLAST v1.9, with IMGT germline references. Any read was removed if the V/J assignment was weak (E-value above 1e-6), the CDR3 was missing, or the read contained stop codons, out-of-frame junctions, or ambiguous translated residues. A V3J clonotype was defined by an identical inferred V gene, J gene, and CDR3 amino acid sequence. Percentage overlap between repertoires was calculated by dividing the number of shared unique clonotypes by the size of the smaller repertoire. Three approaches were used to assess repertoire richness: RTK rarefaction, the Chao1 estimator, and Recon v2.1 estimates of unobserved clonotypes. OLGA was used to compute generation probabilities for all TCRbeta clonotypes that the gDNA method yielded from a few donors. The clones in this table, taken by TCRdb from immuneACCESS, are in-frame only. Not every clone is retained; where verified, under half of the shortfall comes from an unresolved V gene, and the cause of the rest is unknown. V and J calls and clone size are as listed in that table; D and trimming were resolved from the DNA. This sample is represented by over a million clones; 75% of them were singletons. Approximately 1.5% of the sample is in the top ten clones.

The V and J genes are TRBV28 and TRBJ1-1; the D gene identity is not certain. This TCR derives from a man between 18 and 29 years old in good health. Sequencing was carried out using memory CD4+ T cells sorted from blood. Per the publication, the cell subset or site label means: CD45RA-negative fraction. CDR3 region: CASSLARNTEAFF. In nucleotide form, the sequence is TGTGCCAGCAGTTTAGCCAGGAACACTGAAGCTTTCTTT.